Given below is one T cell receptor (beta chain) in context. This receptor's antigen is unknown. Base qualities are not at hand, and no much larger clone is one base apart. The CDR1 and CDR2 encoded by the germline V gene (reference sequence) are SGHKS and YYEKEE. V and J lose 2 bases and 4 bases, and a span of 15 bases separates them. The CDR3 numbers 15 residues from cysteine through phenylalanine. The retained sequence is limited to the CDR3, 45 bases, with the frame set at the first base. Memory CD8+ T cells were sorted ex vivo from patient blood for TCR Vbeta sequencing and comparison with CSF CD8+ T cells. The data are from a study of T cells in narcolepsy (dated by TCRdb to 2016 to 2018). Background for the entire study: Patients with narcolepsy type 1 or type 2 (NT1, NT2) were enrolled in the study together with healthy control donors. The study used TCR Vbeta sequencing to track clonotypes in blood and CSF while looking for autoreactive T cells in narcolepsy patients that target self-antigens of hypocretin neurons (hypocretin, TRIB2). The paper as a whole reports these results and caveats: According to the report, autoreactive clonotypes were detected serially in the blood of the same patients and of different patients, but not in healthy controls. Plots comparing CSF and blood CD4+ T cell clonotypes from the same patient highlighted HCRT-specific and TRIB2-specific autoreactive clonotypes.

The method was the immunoSEQ multiplex PCR assay. The clones in this table, taken by TCRdb from immuneACCESS, are in-frame only. Not every clone is retained; where verified, under half of the shortfall comes from an unresolved V gene, and the cause of the rest is unknown. The sample table contains 17,000 or so clones; only one count was recorded for over 55% of them. The leading ten clones occupy 14% of the sample. This TCR was sampled from a human donor with narcolepsy. The source material was CD45RA- memory CD8+ T cells from PBMCs. Explained via the paper, the cell subset or site label denotes: memory T cells sorted ex vivo from peripheral blood. In this chain, TRBV5-5 is recombined with TRBJ1-1, with no reliable assignment of the D segment. The DNA sequence is as follows: TGTGCCAGCAGCTTAGGGCCGTCGAGGAGCACTGAAGCTTTCTTT. This translates into CASSLGPSRSTEAFF.